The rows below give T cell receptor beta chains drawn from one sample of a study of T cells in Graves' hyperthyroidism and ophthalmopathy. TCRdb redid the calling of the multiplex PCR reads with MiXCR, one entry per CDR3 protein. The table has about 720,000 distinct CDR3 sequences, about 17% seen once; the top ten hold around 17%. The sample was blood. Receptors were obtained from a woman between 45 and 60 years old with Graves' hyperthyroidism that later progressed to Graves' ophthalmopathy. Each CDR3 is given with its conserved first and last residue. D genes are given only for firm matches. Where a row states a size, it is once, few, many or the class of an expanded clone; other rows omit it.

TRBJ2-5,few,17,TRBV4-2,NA,CASSPWGGLAARETQYF,TGTGCCAGCAGCCCCTGGGGGGGCTTAGCGGCTCGCGAGACCCAGTACTTC
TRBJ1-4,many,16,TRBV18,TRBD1,CASSPSGAGGDEKLFF,TGTGCCAGCTCTCCTAGTGGGGCAGGGGGCGACGAAAAACTGTTTTTT
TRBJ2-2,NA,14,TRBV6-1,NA,CASTRGDDTGELFF,TGTGCCAGCACACGGGGTGACGACACCGGGGAGCTGTTTTTT
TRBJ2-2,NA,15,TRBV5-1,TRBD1,CASSLEGQGIGELFF,TGCGCCAGCAGCTTGGAAGGACAGGGGATCGGGGAGCTGTTTTTT
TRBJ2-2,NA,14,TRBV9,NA,CASSATTLAGELFF,TGTGCCAGCAGCGCCACTACGCTCGCCGGGGAGCTGTTTTTT
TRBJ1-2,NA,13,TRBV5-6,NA,CASSVGRKGGYTF,TGTGCCAGCAGCGTTGGACGAAAAGGTGGCTACACCTTC
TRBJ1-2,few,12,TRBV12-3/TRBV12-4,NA,CASSPRRDVYTF,TGTGCCAGCAGTCCCCGACGGGATGTCTACACCTTC
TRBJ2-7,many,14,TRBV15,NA,CATSSRDPPYEQYF,TGTGCCACCAGCTCAAGGGACCCACCTTACGAGCAGTACTTC
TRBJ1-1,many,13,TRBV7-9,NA,CASRSTGLPEAFF,TGTGCCAGCAGATCCACAGGGTTACCTGAAGCTTTCTTT
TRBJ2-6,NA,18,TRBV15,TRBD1,CATSRDKTGGRGANVLTF,TGTGCCACCAGCAGAGATAAGACAGGGGGTAGGGGGGCCAACGTCCTGACTTTC
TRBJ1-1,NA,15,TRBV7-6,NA,CASSFPGGLNTEAFF,TGTGCCAGCAGCTTCCCCGGGGGGTTGAACACTGAAGCTTTCTTT
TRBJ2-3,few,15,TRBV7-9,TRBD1,CASSYSGQSTDTQYF,TGTGCCAGCAGCTACTCGGGACAGTCCACAGATACGCAGTATTTT
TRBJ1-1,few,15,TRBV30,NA,CAWSVLPSSNTEAFF,TGTGCCTGGAGTGTGCTACCCAGCTCGAACACTGAAGCTTTCTTT